The TCR beta chain under discussion was sequenced for a study of cytomegalovirus exposure and HLA in healthy donors (dated by TCRdb to 2015 to 2018). In the study overall: An earlier analysis of approximately 640 of the donors reported about 290 Gb of sequence data and 100 million to 130 million unique TCR beta sequences from 150 million to 200 million T cells. All discovery cohort repertoires had been generated using a single sequencing platform. The study aimed to test whether signatures of past pathogen exposure could be identified by cataloging public T cell receptors. Rather than using new phenotypic data, the later analysis identified candidate immune exposures from TCR beta sequences and from how often those sequences occurred across donors. About five DR-DQ haplotypes were treated as single units for association and clustering because of strong linkage in the cohort. An earlier analysis of 587 of the donors applied high-throughput TCR beta sequencing to assess whether each TCR beta V gene segment acted as functional or pseudogenic. Among about 370 genotyped donors of the cohort, an average of about 220,000 unique TCR beta nucleotide sequences was sequenced per donor, of which roughly 17% were non-productive. To study patterns of TCR occurrence, a later analysis re-analyzed previously published TCR beta repertoires from around 660 donors and added high-resolution HLA genotyping. Roughly 300 gigabases of sequencing data and roughly 90 million unique TCR sequences were included in an early release covering 500 to 750 HLA-typed donors. In addition to the first cohort of approximately 670 subjects, a separate validation cohort of 120 different subjects was used. Donor age, sex, ethnicity and CMV serostatus were compiled together with the repertoire data. The study used immunosequencing to profile the T cell repertoires of 600 to 850 subjects and linked those repertoires to cytomegalovirus serostatus. Typing coverage varied by locus: about 620-640 donors for A, B, C, DRB1 and DQB1; under 550 for DQA1; over 600 for DPA1; more than 450 for DPB1. High-throughput TCR immunosequencing, statistical association of individual TCRs with disease status, and machine learning were combined to predict cytomegalovirus infection status. Among the roughly 380 genotyped donors, about 83% belonged to the genetic ancestry cluster associated with self-reported Caucasian donors. Genome-wide SNP genotypes for about three fifths of the roughly 670 donors were used in a later genetic analysis, which treated that subset as a discovery cohort. Class I and class II HLA loci were covered by the typing at four-digit resolution.

The method behind the library was the immunoSEQ multiplex PCR assay. The multiplex PCR relied on a mix of 60 forward primers for TCR Vbeta segments and 13 reverse primers for TCR Jbeta segments. A multiplex PCR assay on genomic DNA amplified the CDR3 region of rearranged TCR beta genes. On the Illumina HiSeq System, the amplified TCR beta libraries were sequenced as 87-base-pair reads. Turning to the authors' computational methods: In a later analysis, 80 million or so unique TCR beta chains were counted across the roughly 610 repertoires, and around 10 million of these chains were shared by at least two donors. To remove PCR and sequencing errors, raw reads were error-corrected and collapsed into unique sequences using a nearest-neighbor algorithm that merged closely related sequences. CDR3 sequences were aligned to IMGT reference sequences to assign V, D and J gene segments. For a sequence to be retained, a match of at least six nucleotides to both a V gene segment and a J gene segment was required. Rearrangements were classified as productive when the CDR3 lacked stop codons and remained in frame with V and J, and all other rearrangements were classified as non-productive. Following IMGT convention, CDR3 was defined as the stretch from the second conserved V-encoded cysteine up to the conserved J-encoded phenylalanine. The earlier analysis of roughly 590 of the donors excluded sequences that lacked an unambiguous match to a single V gene segment. An earlier analysis of about 590 of the donors classified V segments as functional when productive rearrangements were above 56.7% and as segregating when the standard deviation between donors was above 5%. A statistical classification framework was developed to diagnose cytomegalovirus status using the catalog of TCR beta chain sequences. In a later analysis, V and J genes were assigned by comparing TCR nucleotide sequences against IMGT/GENE-DB human TR gene sequences. The TCRdist pipeline was used in a later analysis to assign CDR3 sequences and most-parsimonious VDJ recombination scenarios. In a later analysis, each TCR beta chain was defined by its CDR3 amino acid sequence together with its V-gene family, and reads lacking a unique V-gene family were excluded. A later analysis removed several hundred highly shared, low-generation-probability nucleotide sequences to deal with suspected cross-contamination and a sequencing artifact. In a later analysis, a clonal expansion index was calculated for each public chain from normalized within-repertoire ranks of inferred template counts. In a later analysis, generation probabilities were computed with a VDJ recombination model fitted to out-of-frame rearrangements, and the resulting probabilities were checked against IGoR. A later analysis scored TCR-TCR, TCR-HLA and TCR-CMV co-occurrence with hypergeometric tests, applying a repertoire-size bias correction to TCR pairs. In a later analysis, false discovery rates were estimated by permuting HLA or CMV assignments 20 times. In a later analysis, co-occurring TCRs were grouped with DBSCAN, and TCRdist sequence similarity was added when clustering was performed within HLA-allele-positive subsets. Repertoires with fewer than 30,000 or more than 120,000 public chains, plus five repertoires with anomalous nucleotide sharing, were excluded from co-occurrence clustering. TCRdb holds this immuneACCESS table with in-frame rearrangements only. Some clones are missing; in checked studies, unresolved V genes explain under half, and the rest has no known cause. D and trimming were read from the DNA, whereas the V and J calls and clone size are those reported in that table. Across this sample there are under 200,000 clones, with about four fifths seen only once. 8.5% of the sample is held by the ten biggest clonotypes.

Inclusive of the bounding cysteine and phenylalanine, the CDR3 is 14 residues long. Of all the DNA, just the CDR3 is kept, 42 bases in frame from base 1. The germline V and J ends show losses of 4 bases and 3 bases respectively, and no gene match explains 2 bases of the junction. The CDR1 and CDR2 encoded by the germline V gene are MDHEN and SYDVKM. A note on this clone: No antigen is known for it. Per-base qualities were not stored, and no clone one base away is much larger.

In total, 666 healthy bone marrow donors made up the cohort. All cohort members were sampled while nominally healthy, although unrecorded immune exposures were likely present. The donor was CMV seropositive and was included in the group of 300 or so seropositive cohort members. Each donor provided a peripheral blood sample, and peripheral blood mononuclear cells were used for TCR beta sequencing. The Qiagen DNeasy Blood Extraction Kit was used to extract genomic DNA from the blood cell samples. Broader findings and caveats from the paper: Three of the identified cytomegalovirus-associated TCR beta chains were confirmed in vitro to be specific for cytomegalovirus antigens. Across donors, most TCR sequences were observed very rarely, whereas some public TCRs were present in many individuals. According to a later analysis, most CMV-associated TCR beta chains appeared to be HLA-restricted, and the HLA associations seemed to be driven largely by CMV exposure. In an earlier analysis of 587 of the donors, most TCR beta V segments were observed in productive rearrangements about 87% or about 30% of the time, broadly matching IMGT annotations. Linkage disequilibrium might explain the correlated functional status among segregating V segments, but an unknown experimental factor could not be ruled out. In the study, about 150 TCR beta chains were listed as associated with cytomegalovirus. A further reported finding was that TCR beta sequences accurately predicted the HLA-A and HLA-B alleles for most subjects in the first cohort. The classifier was reported to diagnose cytomegalovirus status with high specificity and sensitivity in both the original and validation cohorts. The authors suggested that the approach could potentially be generalized to other disease states and immunological phenotypes. A later analysis reported that several top co-occurrence clusters appeared linked to parvovirus B19, influenza, CMV and Epstein-Barr virus. In a later analysis, the rate of TCR association differed among HLA loci, with DRB1 alleles having the most associated TCRs and HLA-C alleles having the fewest. CMV serostatus was the only immune exposure information available for the cohort. In a later genetic analysis, fewer N-insertions in productive TCRs were reported among donors in an Asian-associated ancestry cluster than the approximately 630-donor mean. The earlier analysis of around 600 of the donors excluded fewer than 20 rarely observed V segments, including chromosome 9 orphons, because counts were too low. In a later analysis, HLA-associated TCR beta chains showed more clonal expansion and lower generation probabilities than non-associated chains that were equally common. A group of highly shared sequence variants was considered likely to be a technical artifact of the sequencing pipeline. Because HLA typing was unavailable for some donors at each locus, only the typed subset was used in association tests. In a later genetic analysis, a missense DCLRE1C variant was associated with V-gene and J-gene trimming of TCR beta chains, and the association was replicated in an independent cohort. This cohort had only TCR beta chains sequenced, and the lack of alpha or paired-chain data limited which features could be detected. Assigning TCR associations to individual alleles was difficult when HLA alleles, especially DR and DQ, strongly co-occurred. Some IMGT-functional V segments, including TRBV6-2 and TRBV6-3, could not be told apart with the 87-base-pair reads, so those segments were excluded. Roughly uniform sequencing depth across donors was assumed in presence/absence analyses, although this assumption may not hold. A later analysis associated approximately 17,000 TCR beta sequences with specific HLA alleles at a false discovery rate of 0.05.

The V gene is TRBV28 and the J gene is TRBJ2-1; TRBD2 aligns with 8 central bases. The TCR originated in a male donor in good health and CMV-seropositive. The specimen sequenced was PBMCs. The CDR3 reads CASSSRGGYNEQFF. The sequenced DNA is TGTGCCAGCAGTTCCCGGGGGGGCTACAATGAGCAGTTCTTC. When the CDR3 is completed using the reference TRBV28 and TRBJ2-1 genes on either side, the full variable domain is DVKVTQSSRYLVKRTGEKVFLECVQDMDHENMFWYRQDPGLGLRLIYFSYDVKMKEKGDIPEGYSVSREKKERFSLILESASTNQTSMYLCASSSRGGYNEQFFGPGTRLTVL.